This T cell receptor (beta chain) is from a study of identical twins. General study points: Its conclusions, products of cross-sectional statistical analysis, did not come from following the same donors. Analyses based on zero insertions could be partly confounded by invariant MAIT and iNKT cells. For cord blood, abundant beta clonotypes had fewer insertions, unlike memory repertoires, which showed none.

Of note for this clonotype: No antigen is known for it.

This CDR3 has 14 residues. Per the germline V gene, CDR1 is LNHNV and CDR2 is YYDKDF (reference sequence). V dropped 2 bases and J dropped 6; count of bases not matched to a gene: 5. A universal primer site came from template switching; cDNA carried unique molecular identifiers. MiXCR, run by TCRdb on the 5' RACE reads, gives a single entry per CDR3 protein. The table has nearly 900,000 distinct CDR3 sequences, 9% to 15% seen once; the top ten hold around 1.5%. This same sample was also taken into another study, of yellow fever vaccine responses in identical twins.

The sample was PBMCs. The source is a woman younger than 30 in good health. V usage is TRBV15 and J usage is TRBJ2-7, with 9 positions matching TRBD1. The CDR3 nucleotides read TGTGCCACCAGCAGACCCGGGACAGGGTCCGAGCAGTACTTC. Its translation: CATSRPGTGSEQYF. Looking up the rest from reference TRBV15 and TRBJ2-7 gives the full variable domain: DAMVIQNPRYQVTQFGKPVTLSCSQTLNHNVMYWYQQKSSQAPKLLFHYYDKDFNNEADTPDNFQSRRPNTSFCFLDIRSPGLGDTAMYLCATSRPGTGSEQYFGPGTRLTVT.